The TCR beta chain described here comes from a study of cytomegalovirus exposure and HLA in healthy donors. With 60 Vbeta and 13 Jbeta primers, the PCR was carried out. Some clones are missing from TCRdb's copy, which holds only in-frame ones; the method was immunoSEQ multiplex PCR. This table has some 100,000 clones, about 80% appearing once. The CDR3 contains 12 residues. After removal of 2 bases from V and 6 bases from J, the junction contained 2 bases not matched to a gene. CDR1 is GTSNPN and CDR2 is SVGIG in the germline V gene (reference sequence). Sequenced input: PBMCs. The receptor was isolated from a female donor in good health and CMV-seropositive. The gene calls are TRBV30 and TRBJ1-1; 8 nucleotides agree with TRBD1. Written as DNA, the CDR3 is TGTGCCTGGAGTCTGACAGGGGCTGAAGCTTTCTTT. Encoded protein: CAWSLTGAEAFF.